This T cell receptor (beta chain) derives from a study of CD4 T cells in relation to SARS-CoV-2 and coronaviruses. Study summary: The HLA restriction of the shared crossreactive spike epitopes was mapped.

V was cut by 1 base and J by 3 bases, with 6 bases left in between. The CDR3 covers 13 residues. The germline gives CDR1 SNHLY, CDR2 FYNNEI. TCRdb's copy holds only in-frame clones and misses some; the assay was immunoSEQ multiplex PCR. This table has 50,000 to 65,000 clones, about 92% appearing once. Regarding this clone: What it binds is unknown.

Study-wide results and caveats: Crossreactivity was assessed only for spike protein, not other viral proteins. Each donor contributed either pre-pandemic or post-infection samples, not both.

The source of this sequence is an adult with COVID-19. This chain joins TRBV2 and TRBJ1-2, with D unclear. The sample comprised naive CD4+ T cells from PBMCs. Sample subset: naive CD4+ T cells isolated by negative enrichment. DNA for the CDR3: TGTGCCAGCAGTGAAGAGCAGTACTATGGCTACACCTTC. Translated, it gives CASSEEQYYGYTF.